These T cell receptor beta chains were read from a single sample in a study of graft-versus-host responses after intestinal transplantation. These receptors are not linked to any known antigen. Only in-frame clones appear in the TCRdb table, and some are missing; sequencing was by immunoSEQ multiplex PCR. The repertoire holds 80,000 to 100,000 clones, with 90% as singletons. The specimen comprised unstimulated CD4+ T cells sorted from spleen or lymph node cells, sampled before intestinal transplant. The receptor set was obtained from a human donor who received an intestinal transplant. Both conserved end residues are part of each CDR3. The D gene is left open where the match is weak. Only part of the rows carry a size: once, few, many, or a class if the clone is expanded.

V: TRBV6-5; D: TRBD2; J: TRBJ2-1; size: -; CDR3: CASSPGTIFYNEQFF; DNA: TGTGCCAGCAGCCCCGGGACTATTTTTTACAATGAGCAGTTCTTC
V: TRBV4-1; D: TRBD1; J: TRBJ1-1; size: -; CDR3: CASSQDGSGGRYTEAFF; DNA: TGCGCCAGCAGCCAAGATGGGTCAGGGGGGCGATACACTGAAGCTTTCTTT
V: TRBV5-1; D: -; J: TRBJ2-3; size: -; CDR3: CASSLDRESRYF; DNA: TGCGCCAGCAGTTTAGACAGAGAGAGTCGGTATTTT
V: TRBV7-9; D: TRBD2; J: TRBJ2-7; size: -; CDR3: CASSFGLAGALSYEQYF; DNA: TGTGCCAGCAGCTTTGGACTAGCGGGGGCCCTATCCTACGAGCAGTACTTC
V: TRBV15; D: -; J: TRBJ2-7; size: -; CDR3: CATSRDGGEDEQYF; DNA: TGTGCCACCAGCAGAGATGGGGGCGAGGACGAGCAGTACTTC
V: TRBV18; D: TRBD1; J: TRBJ1-2; size: -; CDR3: CASSPGQGAGYTF; DNA: TGTGCCAGCTCACCAGGACAGGGGGCTGGCTACACCTTC
V: TRBV4-2; D: -; J: TRBJ2-2; size: -; CDR3: CASSQDAAPNTGELFF; DNA: TGTGCCAGCAGCCAAGATGCGGCACCAAACACCGGGGAGCTGTTTTTT
V: TRBV2; D: -; J: TRBJ1-5; size: -; CDR3: CASTQTETYSNQPQHF; DNA: TGTGCCAGCACCCAAACAGAAACCTATAGCAATCAGCCCCAGCATTTT
V: TRBV4-1; D: TRBD2; J: TRBJ2-7; size: -; CDR3: CASSQEGDYAYEQYF; DNA: TGCGCCAGCAGCCAAGAGGGGGACTACGCCTACGAGCAGTACTTC
V: TRBV25-1; D: -; J: TRBJ2-3; size: -; CDR3: CASSESRLVDTQYF; DNA: TGTGCCAGCAGTGAATCCAGGTTGGTGGATACGCAGTATTTT
V: TRBV2; D: -; J: TRBJ1-1; size: -; CDR3: CASSGVKAFF; DNA: TGTGCCAGCAGTGGTGTCAAAGCTTTCTTT
V: TRBV7-3; D: TRBD2; J: TRBJ2-7; size: -; CDR3: CASSNLWGGTYEQYF; DNA: TGTGCCAGCAGCAACCTTTGGGGGGGAACCTACGAGCAGTACTTC
V: TRBV27; D: TRBD1; J: TRBJ1-5; size: -; CDR3: CASRVTGGAGQPQHF; DNA: TGTGCCAGCAGGGTGACAGGGGGCGCAGGTCAGCCCCAGCATTTT
V: TRBV19; D: TRBD1; J: TRBJ1-2; size: -; CDR3: CASRPTGTGYGYTF; DNA: TGTGCCAGCCGCCCTACCGGGACAGGGTATGGCTACACCTTC
V: TRBV5-6; D: -; J: TRBJ1-6; size: -; CDR3: CASSLRGFHNSPLHF; DNA: TGTGCCAGCAGCTTGCGGGGTTTCCATAATTCACCCCTCCACTTT
V: TRBV5-1; D: -; J: TRBJ2-2; size: -; CDR3: CASTGQISRELFF; DNA: TGCGCCAGCACGGGACAAATCAGCCGGGAGCTGTTTTTT
V: TRBV7-2; D: -; J: TRBJ1-1; size: once; CDR3: CATSGSRLAEAFF; DNA: TGTGCCACCTCGGGTAGTAGATTGGCTGAAGCTTTCTTT
V: TRBV10-2; D: -; J: TRBJ2-1; size: -; CDR3: CASSVPPGYNEQFF; DNA: TGCGCCAGCAGTGTACCGCCCGGGTACAATGAGCAGTTCTTC
V: TRBV5-6; D: -; J: TRBJ2-6; size: once; CDR3: CASSDGAGANVLTF; DNA: TGTGCCAGCAGCGATGGGGCGGGGGCCAACGTCCTGACTTTC
V: TRBV18; D: -; J: TRBJ2-1; size: -; CDR3: CASSPGSGISEQFF; DNA: TGTGCCAGCTCACCAGGCAGCGGTATTAGTGAGCAGTTCTTC
V: TRBV29-1; D: -; J: TRBJ2-5; size: -; CDR3: CSVEDAGSYF; DNA: TGCAGCGTTGAAGATGCGGGGTCGTACTTC
V: TRBV5-8; D: TRBD1; J: TRBJ1-1; size: -; CDR3: CASSRAEGRQGAFF; DNA: TGTGCCAGCAGCCGAGCGGAAGGGAGACAGGGGGCTTTCTTT
V: TRBV11-3; D: TRBD2; J: TRBJ2-6; size: -; CDR3: CASSPGGGSGANVLTF; DNA: TGTGCCAGCAGCCCGGGGGGGGGCTCTGGGGCCAACGTCCTGACTTTC
V: TRBV7-6; D: TRBD1; J: TRBJ1-3; size: -; CDR3: CASSLSPPGGGEKTGNTIYF; DNA: TGTGCCAGCAGCTTATCTCCGCCGGGAGGGGGCGAAAAGACTGGAAACACCATATATTTT
V: TRBV6-6; D: -; J: TRBJ1-1; size: -; CDR3: CASSYSRGGGSTEAFF; DNA: TGTGCCAGCAGTTACTCGAGGGGGGGCGGGAGCACTGAAGCTTTCTTT
V: TRBV5-1; D: -; J: TRBJ2-2; size: -; CDR3: CASSLAPFSAGELFF; DNA: TGCGCCAGCAGCTTGGCCCCATTTAGCGCCGGGGAGCTGTTTTTT
V: TRBV10-3; D: TRBD2; J: TRBJ2-3; size: -; CDR3: CAITKGLAGAPSTDTQYF; DNA: TGTGCCATCACTAAGGGACTAGCGGGGGCCCCAAGCACAGATACGCAGTATTTT